This note documents a single T cell receptor (beta chain) sequence. No antigen is known for it. Per germline, CDR1 SGHRS and CDR2 YFSETQ. The junction had 7 bases not matched to a gene; V was cut back by 0 bases and J by 4 bases. This CDR3 contains 15 residues. The source of the sample is a study of response to subunit inactivated influenza vaccine. General study results and limits: Authors suggested that a seasonal influenza vaccination recruits few new T cells each time.

TCRdb fed the RT-PCR reads into MiXCR, producing one record per CDR3 protein. The repertoire holds fewer than 200,000 distinct CDR3 sequences, with about 10% as singletons. The specimen comprised non-naive T cells sorted from PBMCs, sampled on the day of vaccination. The receptor was derived from a man aged 45-65 years who received an inactivated influenza vaccine. This chain connects TRBV5-1 to TRBJ2-7, with TRBD2 identical over 7 bases. The CDR3 spells CASSLAGGGSYEQYF. The CDR3 DNA reads as TGCGCCAGCAGCTTGGCGGGCGGGGGTTCTTACGAGCAGTACTTC.